This TCR beta chain was observed in a study of shared clonotypes between healthy human individuals. Within Nashville, Tennessee resided all donors, each a Caucasian adult. Partitioning of CD4+ cells yielded a CD45RA+ naive subset and a CD45RA-negative memory subset. A remark on this clone: Its antigen remains unidentified.

Deep-level running was used for the assay. The data were produced by immunoSEQ multiplex PCR, yet TCRdb's version contains in-frame clones alone and is incomplete. The top ten hold roughly 0.36% of the sample, which has over a million clones, 97% to 99% seen once. Study-level points and caveats: Exclusively blood specimens were collected; tissue repertoires likely differ.

V lost 0 bases and J lost 3, with 13 bases in between. The germline gives CDR1 SGHRS, CDR2 YFSETQ. The CDR3 has 15 residues. The sequence was collected from a young man in good health. The chain uses TRBV5-1 and TRBJ2-7; D ambiguous. Material for sequencing was naive CD4+ T cells sorted from blood. The subset: CD45RA+ positively selected. The CDR3 spells CASSLASGGYYEQYF. The CDR3 DNA reads TGCGCCAGCAGCTTGGCCTCGGGCGGATACTACGAGCAGTACTTC.